This is a list of T cell receptor beta chains from one sample in a study of T cell responses to AZD1222 COVID-19 vaccine. Clones were read by immunoSEQ multiplex PCR, and TCRdb kept only the in-frame ones, dropping some. The profile shows 130,000 or so clones, 92% of them singletons. The sequences come from peripheral blood, collected on day 0 of AZD1222 vaccination. The receptor source for this set is an adult in good health. Each CDR3 is given with its conserved first and last residue. The order of the fields is J gene, CDR3 length, V gene, CDR3 protein.

>TRBJ1-5|13|TRBV7-6
CASSLWVDQPQHF
>TRBJ1-2|15|TRBV4-2
CASSQEYLLGYGYTF
>TRBJ2-1|16|TRBV6-1
CASSGRMWGRNNEQFF
>TRBJ1-3|17|TRBV29-1
CSASPGTGGRPGNTIYF
>TRBJ1-4|15|TRBV15
CATSSGRQPNEKLFF
>TRBJ2-7|15|TRBV28
CASSSTGTGVIEQYF
>TRBJ2-1|14|TRBV7-3
CASSSAGERNEQFF
>TRBJ1-1|14|TRBV3-1/TRBV3-2
CASSPREGVTEAFF
>TRBJ1-6|14|TRBV9
CASSRRGINSPLHF
>TRBJ2-7|16|TRBV9
CASSHGAGGGPYEQYF
>TRBJ1-2|14|TRBV5-1
CASSSQGGDYGYTF
>TRBJ1-1|13|TRBV11-3
CASSPKGIQKAFF
>TRBJ1-1|14|TRBV7-2
CASSLEVSNTEAFF
>TRBJ1-1|16|TRBV18
CASSPFGQGMNTEAFF
>TRBJ1-1|12|TRBV30
CAWKDLRTEAFF
>TRBJ2-1|16|TRBV11-3
CASSPQTGISYNEQFF
>TRBJ1-1|15|TRBV7-6
CASSLGTGAVAEAFF
>TRBJ2-1|12|TRBV7-3
CASSLSGIEQFF
>TRBJ2-3|16|TRBV4-2
CASSQGENLGTDTQYF
>TRBJ2-7|14|TRBV27
CASTSPWGGNEQYF
>TRBJ1-4|13|TRBV7-2
CASSRGRGGKLFF
>TRBJ1-4|15|TRBV7-2
CASSPQGATNEKLFF
>TRBJ2-7|14|TRBV2
CASTKGAGAYEQYF
>TRBJ1-2|15|TRBV4-1
CASSQEPYANYGYTF
>TRBJ1-1|13|TRBV2
CASSYDPTTEAFF
>TRBJ1-1|13|TRBV11-3
CASSWGGGTEAFF
>TRBJ1-5|12|TRBV19
CASRGPGQPQHF
>TRBJ2-2|12|TRBV15
CATSMVIGELFF
>TRBJ1-5|15|TRBV2
CASSAEGRSNQPQHF
>TRBJ1-3|16|TRBV11-3
CASSLHRVYSGNTIYF
>TRBJ1-1|11|TRBV19
CASSGVTEAFF
>TRBJ1-1|13|TRBV30
CAWRAGGNTEAFF
>TRBJ1-2|14|TRBV2
CASSRTGGWGGYTF
>TRBJ2-1|14|TRBV6-5
CASSYTGPYNEQFF
>TRBJ2-3|13|TRBV6-5
CASSYSSGDTQYF
>TRBJ2-3|19|TRBV6-1
CASSETSGGQVPPPDTQYF
>TRBJ2-1|13|TRBV12-3/TRBV12-4
CASSSGQTNEQFF
>TRBJ2-1|16|TRBV5-1
CASSKPSGRPGNEQFF